The 18 T cell receptor beta chains reported below all come from one sample, sequenced in a study of T cell responses to AZD1222 COVID-19 vaccine (dated by TCRdb to the early 2020s). The protocol used for the library was the immunoSEQ multiplex PCR assay. In its TCRdb copy, this immuneACCESS table keeps in-frame sequences only and misses some clones. Where compared with another copy, unresolved V genes explain less than half of these, and the others have no known cause. The sample table shows over 150,000 clones, and 85% to 95% are seen once. The ten largest clones take up roughly 1% of the sample. The time point label of this sample denotes: about 28 days (+/-7) after the second vaccine dose. This specimen's treatment or condition label, interpreted: meningococcal conjugate vaccine given as trial control. This specimen was peripheral blood, taken 28 days after the second dose of the MenACWY control vaccine. Every receptor here comes from an adult who received the MenACWY meningococcal vaccine as a control.

CDR3 nucleotides: TGTGCCAGCAGCTTAGATAATCAGCCCCAGCATTTT. Translated, it gives CASSLDNQPQHF. The J gene is TRBJ1-5, the V gene TRBV7-2; no clear D. The CDR3 has 12 amino acids. The V and J ends lost 1 base and 4 bases respectively, with 2 bases between them. Germline V gene sequence: CDR1 SGHTA, CDR2 FQGNSA.

This clone was seen a single time. The rearrangement joins TRBV7-9 to TRBJ2-6; D remains ambiguous. CDR1 and CDR2 from the germline V gene are SEHNR and FQNEAQ (reference sequence). The V end lost 1 base, the J end lost 2 bases, and 6 bases lay between the germline ends. There are 15 residues in the CDR3. The CDR3: CASSLEWAGANVLTF. DNA for the CDR3: TGTGCCAGCAGCTTAGAGTGGGCTGGGGCCAACGTCCTGACTTTC.

V usage is TRBV5-4 and J usage is TRBJ1-3, with D hard to call. The germline gives CDR1 SGHNT, CDR2 YYREEE (reference sequence). V lost 4 bases and J lost 0, with 5 bases in between. The CDR3 runs to 13 residues. The CDR3, as DNA: TGTGCCAGCAGCCGTAGCTCTGGAAACACCATATATTTT. It specifies CASSRSSGNTIYF. Full variable domain (rest looked up from reference TRBV5-4 and TRBJ1-3): ETGVTQSPTHLIKTRGQQVTLRCSSQSGHNTVSWYQQALGQGPQFIFQYYREEENGRGNFPPRFSGLQFPNYSSELNVNALELDDSALYLCASSRSSGNTIYFGEGSWLTVV.

The chain couples TRBV28 to TRBJ2-1; TRBD2 matches 9 bases. The germline CDR1 and CDR2 sequences are MDHEN and SYDVKM. The CDR3 covers 16 residues. Trimming cost V 3 bases and J 5 bases; bases outside gene matches: 8. CDR3 residues: CASSLVFQRGDNEQFF. As DNA, the CDR3 is TGTGCCAGCAGTTTGGTCTTCCAGCGGGGGGACAATGAGCAGTTCTTC. The variable domain in full, completed from reference TRBV28 and TRBJ2-1, reads DVKVTQSSRYLVKRTGEKVFLECVQDMDHENMFWYRQDPGLGLRLIYFSYDVKMKEKGDIPEGYSVSREKKERFSLILESASTNQTSMYLCASSLVFQRGDNEQFFGPGTRLTVL.

This sequence joins TRBV12-3 or TRBV12-4 and TRBJ1-2, with D maybe TRBD1 (5 bases). Trimming left V 4 bases short and J 4 bases short, with 10 bases between. The CDR3 has 13 amino acids. The CDR3 sequence: CASSSQGGYGYTF. CDR3 bases: TGTGCCAGCAGTTCGCAGGGCGGCTATGGCTACACCTTC.

This chain joins TRBV7-8 and TRBJ2-1; 11 positions match TRBD2. CDR3 length: 15 residues. Trimming at V came to 5 bases and at J to 4 bases, leaving 4 bases not matched to a gene. Germline CDR1 and CDR2: SGHVS and FQNEAQ. In nucleotides, the CDR3 is TGTGCCAGCAGCCAGACTAGCGGGAATTACAATGAGCAGTTCTTC. Its protein product is CASSQTSGNYNEQFF.

The chain recombines TRBV9 with TRBJ2-2; TRBD1 might be the D (5 bases). V was pared by 4 bases and J by 4 bases, with 8 bases between. The CDR3 has 13 amino acids. CDR1 SGDLS and CDR2 YYNGEE come from the germline V gene. The CDR3 DNA follows: TGTGCCAGCAGCCCAGGGCTCACCGGGGAGCTGTTTTTT. Amino acid sequence: CASSPGLTGELFF.

This clone was recorded once. The rearrangement uses TRBV30 and TRBJ1-1; 10 nucleotides match TRBD1. Germline V lookup: CDR1 GTSNPN, CDR2 SVGIG (reference sequence). The CDR3 is made up of 14 amino acids. The junction had 8 bases not matched to a gene; V was cut back by 3 bases and J by 7 bases. For the CDR3, the DNA is TGTGCCTGGAGCCCCGACAGGGGGCGATTTGAAGCTTTCTTT. It is translated as CAWSPDRGRFEAFF. The complete variable domain, with remaining parts taken from reference TRBV30 and TRBJ1-1, reads SQTIHQWPATLVQPVGSPLSLECTVEGTSNPNLYWYRQAAGRGLQLLFYSVGIGQISSEVPQNLSASRPQDRQFILSSKKLLLSDSGFYLCAWSPDRGRFEAFFGQGTRLTVV.

This sequence joins TRBV6-6 and TRBJ1-2, with D possibly TRBD1 on 5 matching bases. The V end lost 6 bases, the J end lost 6 bases, and 17 bases lay between the germline ends. The CDR3 spans 14 residues. The germline CDR1 and CDR2 sequences are MNHNY and SVGAGI (reference sequence). The CDR3 loop is CASSHGTAYDGYTF. In DNA form, the CDR3 reads TGTGCCAGCAGCCATGGGACGGCTTATGATGGCTACACCTTC.

The chain carries TRBV9 and TRBJ2-3; D remains ambiguous. The CDR3 totals 13 residues. Germline V gene data show CDR1 as SGDLS and CDR2 as YYNGEE. Trimming removed 2 bases from V and 6 bases from J, with 10 bases in between. The CDR3 nucleotides read TGTGCCAGCAGCGTCCCCGCCACGGATACGCAGTATTTT. The encoded protein is CASSVPATDTQYF.

This chain joins TRBV5-1 and TRBJ1-1, with D possibly being TRBD1 (6 bases). The germline V gene encodes CDR1 SGHRS and CDR2 YFSETQ. This CDR3 is 14 amino acids long. Deletions cut 3 bases from V and 1 base from J, with 10 bases between. CDR3 residues: CASSWGHQNTEAFF. The DNA of the CDR3 is TGCGCCAGCAGCTGGGGACACCAGAACACTGAAGCTTTCTTT.

The CDR3 loop is CASRKPAGDTDTQYF. CDR3 sequence (DNA): TGTGCCAGCAGAAAGCCAGCGGGGGACACAGATACGCAGTATTTT. The rearrangement links TRBV27 to TRBJ2-3; TRBD2 aligns across 8 bases. Germline V gene lookup returns CDR1 MNHEY and CDR2 SMNVEV (reference sequence). Trimming took 6 bases from V and 2 from J; bases not matched to a gene: 7. The CDR3 has 15 amino acids.

This chain connects TRBV19 to TRBJ2-7; tentative D call: TRBD1 (6 bases). The CDR3 is 14 amino acids. The V end lost 5 bases, the J end lost 7 bases, and 18 bases lay between the germline ends. Germline CDR1 LNHDA, CDR2 SQIVND (reference sequence). The CDR3 bases are TGTGCCAGTAGTCCCCGAAGACAGGCCTGGGAGCAGTACTTC. The encoded protein is CASSPRRQAWEQYF.

On this clone itself: Additional DNA sequences in this sample encode the identical CDR3. J is TRBJ1-5 and V is TRBV5-1; 7 nucleotides line up with TRBD1. Germline loops: CDR1 SGHRS, CDR2 YFSETQ. Trimming cost V 4 bases and J 1 base; bases outside gene matches: 5. The CDR3 loop spans 15 amino acids. The DNA for the CDR3 is TGCGCCAGCAGCCTCACAGGGGCGAGCAATCAGCCCCAGCATTTT. This gives the protein CASSLTGASNQPQHF.

This clone was picked up one time. This chain joins TRBV15 and TRBJ1-4; 10 positions match TRBD1. The CDR3 consists of 19 residues. V lost 0 bases, J lost 6 bases, and 13 bases stayed unmatched. The germline V gene has CDR1 LNHNV and CDR2 YYDKDF (reference sequence). The CDR3 spells CATSRDIGGQGGYYEKLFF. Here the CDR3 DNA reads TGTGCCACCAGCAGAGATATAGGCGGACAGGGGGGATATTATGAAAAACTGTTTTTT.

This chain connects TRBV7-2 to TRBJ1-3, with D possibly matching TRBD1 (5 bases). This CDR3 is built from 14 residues. Trimming shortened V by 8 bases and J by 4 bases, and 15 bases separated the two germline ends. Germline assignment: CDR1 SGHTA and CDR2 FQGNSA. The CDR3 nucleotides read TGTGCCAGCCGCCCGGCCAGGGACGGAAACACCATATATTTT. Translated, it gives CASRPARDGNTIYF.

This clone was found a few times. V gene TRBV5-4 combines with J gene TRBJ1-2, with 10 bases fitting TRBD1. The trim removed 6 bases at V and 4 bases at J, leaving 6 bases unmatched. The CDR3 totals 14 residues. Germline assignment: CDR1 SGHNT and CDR2 YYREEE (reference sequence). CDR3 amino acids: CASTDRGLSYGYTF. DNA of the CDR3: TGTGCCAGCACCGACAGGGGGCTTAGCTATGGCTACACCTTC. Combining the CDR3 with reference TRBV5-4 and TRBJ1-2 gives the whole variable domain ETGVTQSPTHLIKTRGQQVTLRCSSQSGHNTVSWYQQALGQGPQFIFQYYREEENGRGNFPPRFSGLQFPNYSSELNVNALELDDSALYLCASTDRGLSYGYTFGSGTRLTVV.

This sequence joins TRBV7-9 and TRBJ2-6; a weak D match, TRBD1 (6 bases). Germline-derived CDR1 and CDR2 are SEHNR and FQNEAQ (reference sequence). CDR3 length: 16 amino acids. The V gene lost 5 bases and the J gene lost 0 bases, with 11 bases spanning the gap. For the CDR3, the DNA is TGTGCCAGCAGCAAGGACAGCCACTCTGGGGCCAACGTCCTGACTTTC. Residues: CASSKDSHSGANVLTF.